The 2 T cell receptor beta chains below come from one sample, sequenced in a study of cytomegalovirus exposure and HLA in healthy donors (dated 2017 in TCRdb). Library prep was done by the immunoSEQ multiplex PCR assay. TCRdb re-hosts the immuneACCESS table, in-frame sequences only. Its copies lack some clones; in the studies checked, an unresolved V gene accounts for under half of them, and the cause for the rest is not known. The sample includes about 120,000 clones, with 95% to 97% observed a single time. Clones ranked in the top ten supply less than 2% of the sample. Sequences were obtained from PBMCs. The source of these receptors is a man in his late teens or twenties in good health and CMV-seronegative.

The DNA for the CDR3 is TGTGCCAGCTCACCACAGAGACAGCCGAACACTGAAGCTTTCTTT. This translates into CASSPQRQPNTEAFF. The J gene is TRBJ1-1, the V gene TRBV18, with D perhaps TRBD1 (5 bases). The germline V and J ends were trimmed by 1 base and 1 base, with 10 bases remaining between them. From germline, CDR1 is KGHSH and CDR2 LQKENI. This CDR3 region has 15 residues. Filled out from reference TRBV18 and TRBJ1-1, the complete variable domain reads NAGVMQNPRHLVRRRGQEARLRCSPMKGHSHVYWYRQLPEEGLKFMVYLQKENIIDESGMPKERFSAEFPKEGPSILRIQQVVRGDSAAYFCASSPQRQPNTEAFFGQGTRLTVV.

This clone occurred once. CDR3 sequence: CASSFSGGGELFF. The CDR3 nucleotides read TGTGCCAGCAGCTTTAGCGGTGGCGGGGAGCTGTTTTTT. This chain uses TRBV7-3 with TRBJ2-2; weak D call: TRBD2 (6 bases). The V gene's germline CDR1 is SGHTA and CDR2 FQGTGA. V was clipped by 3 bases and J by 7 bases, with 9 bases between them. CDR3 size: 13 residues.